Listed below are T cell receptor beta chains from one sample, sequenced in a study of a mutant IDH1 vaccine in newly diagnosed glioma. Measured with immunoSEQ multiplex PCR; TCRdb has only the in-frame clones, and not every one. Among about 85,000 clones listed, nearly 90% were seen once. Their antigen targets remain unknown. The sample here was PBMCs, taken from a glioma patient whose treatment included an IDH1 peptide vaccine. The receptors come from a woman between 50 and 59 years old with glioma. The CDR3 runs from the conserved cysteine through the conserved F or W. D genes are given only for firm matches. A clone size is listed for some rows: how often the clone was seen (once, few, many), or a class if it is expanded.

j_call v_call d_call clone_size cdr3_aa cdr3_nt
TRBJ1-5 TRBV11-2 TRBD1 NA CASSLDGQGHQPQHF TGTGCCAGCAGCTTAGACGGACAGGGGCATCAGCCCCAGCATTTT
TRBJ2-5 TRBV15 TRBD1 NA CATSMDRVGEQYF TGTGCCACCAGCATGGACAGGGTGGGGGAGCAGTACTTC
TRBJ2-7 TRBV28 NA few CASSFAGKDYEQYF TGTGCCAGCAGTTTCGCGGGGAAGGACTACGAGCAGTACTTC
TRBJ2-3 TRBV27 TRBD2 NA CASSYSGRGRDTQYF TGTGCCAGCAGCTATAGCGGGAGGGGGAGAGATACGCAGTATTTT
TRBJ1-5 TRBV19 NA few CASHWRGEPQHF TGTGCCAGTCACTGGAGGGGTGAGCCCCAGCATTTT
TRBJ2-4 TRBV7-9 NA NA CASSFSSSRETKNIQYF TGTGCCAGCAGCTTCAGCTCGAGTCGGGAGACCAAAAACATTCAGTACTTC
TRBJ1-1 TRBV6-1 NA NA CASSETDLNTEAFF TGTGCCAGCAGTGAAACGGACTTGAACACTGAAGCTTTCTTT
TRBJ2-1 TRBV19 NA NA CASSTLPGNNEQFF TGTGCCAGTAGTACGCTCCCGGGCAACAATGAGCAGTTCTTC
TRBJ1-5 TRBV15 TRBD1 NA CATSRPGQGTQPQHF TGTGCCACCAGCAGACCGGGACAGGGGACTCAGCCCCAGCATTTT
TRBJ2-7 TRBV5-5 TRBD1 NA CASSLKGAQYEQYF TGTGCCAGCAGCTTGAAGGGGGCGCAATACGAGCAGTACTTC
TRBJ2-2 TRBV5-1 TRBD2 NA CASSLTGLADTGELFF TGCGCCAGCAGCTTGACAGGACTAGCCGACACCGGGGAGCTGTTTTTT
TRBJ1-2 TRBV5-4 TRBD1 NA CASSSDRGLGYTF TGTGCCAGCAGCTCAGACAGGGGTCTTGGCTACACCTTC
TRBJ2-1 TRBV5-8 TRBD1 NA CASSSGTGGLYNEQFF TGTGCCAGCAGCTCTGGGACAGGGGGGCTCTACAATGAGCAGTTCTTC
TRBJ2-1 TRBV7-9 NA once CASSFHSSYNEQFF TGTGCCAGCAGCTTCCACTCTTCCTACAATGAGCAGTTCTTC
TRBJ1-5 TRBV6-6 NA NA CASSYDFQPQHF TGTGCCAGCAGTTACGATTTTCAGCCCCAGCATTTT
TRBJ2-5 TRBV25-1 NA NA CASSESWGFQETQYF TGTGCCAGCAGTGAATCGTGGGGGTTCCAAGAGACCCAGTACTTC
TRBJ1-4 TRBV7-6 NA NA CASSPTWGSGEKLFF TGTGCCAGCAGCCCCACGTGGGGCTCCGGCGAAAAACTGTTTTTT
TRBJ2-1 TRBV6-5 TRBD2 NA CASNGAGVYNEQFF TGTGCCAGCAACGGAGCGGGAGTTTACAATGAGCAGTTCTTC
TRBJ2-7 TRBV2 NA NA CASSSDRSYEQYF TGTGCCAGCAGTTCGGACCGCTCCTACGAGCAGTACTTC
TRBJ2-3 TRBV7-9 TRBD1 NA CASRTGTGYKQYF TGTGCCAGCAGGACCGGGACAGGGTATAAGCAGTATTTT
TRBJ2-3 TRBV11-3 TRBD1 NA CASSPGQGSTDTQYF TGTGCCAGCAGCCCTGGACAGGGTAGCACAGATACGCAGTATTTT
TRBJ2-7 TRBV9 TRBD2 once CASSVLAGVGPYEQYF TGTGCCAGCAGCGTACTAGCGGGAGTGGGACCCTACGAGCAGTACTTC
TRBJ1-2 TRBV5-5 NA NA CASSLAPGNYGYTF TGTGCCAGCAGCTTGGCCCCAGGGAACTATGGCTACACCTTC
TRBJ2-7 TRBV28 NA NA CASSSQGLYGQYF TGTGCCAGCAGTTCCCAGGGCCTGTATGGGCAGTACTTC
TRBJ2-7 TRBV7-2 TRBD2 NA CASSFVLAEYEQYF TGTGCCAGCAGCTTCGTACTAGCGGAATACGAGCAGTACTTC
TRBJ1-2 TRBV30 NA NA CAWSVAVGYTF TGTGCCTGGAGTGTAGCGGTCGGCTACACCTTC
TRBJ2-1 TRBV10-3 TRBD2 NA CAISGASGHNEQFF TGTGCCATCAGTGGGGCTAGCGGGCACAATGAGCAGTTCTTC
TRBJ2-5 TRBV5-1 NA NA CASSLSQGGFQETQYF TGCGCCAGCAGCTTGTCCCAGGGGGGGTTCCAAGAGACCCAGTACTTC
TRBJ1-1 TRBV13 NA NA CASTGGQGPVTEAFF TGTGCCAGCACCGGGGGGCAGGGGCCGGTCACTGAAGCTTTCTTT
TRBJ2-7 TRBV25-1 NA NA CASSEWGGSTYEQYF TGTGCCAGCAGTGAATGGGGCGGGTCTACATACGAGCAGTACTTC
TRBJ2-5 TRBV7-6 TRBD1 NA CASSPRDRQETQYF TGTGCCAGCAGCCCCCGGGACAGGCAAGAGACCCAGTACTTC
TRBJ1-2 TRBV2 NA NA CASSEYVSLGTF TGTGCCAGCAGTGAATATGTATCCTTGGGGACCTTC
TRBJ2-3 TRBV30 NA NA CAWSVLTPSTDTQYF TGTGCCTGGAGTGTACTTACACCTAGCACAGATACGCAGTATTTT
TRBJ2-7 TRBV29-1 NA NA CSVASTAYEQYF TGCAGCGTTGCTTCGACCGCCTACGAGCAGTACTTC
TRBJ1-2 TRBV6-1 NA NA CASSQTPNYGYTF TGTGCCAGCAGTCAAACACCTAACTATGGCTACACCTTC
TRBJ1-5 TRBV28 NA NA CASTSRGGSNQPQHF TGTGCCAGCACCTCCAGAGGAGGGAGCAATCAGCCCCAGCATTTT
TRBJ1-2 TRBV6-5 NA NA CASTSPGENYGYTF TGTGCCAGCACCTCACCGGGAGAGAACTATGGCTACACCTTC
TRBJ2-1 TRBV5-4 TRBD2 once CASSLATAGSYNEQFF TGTGCCAGCAGCTTGGCCACAGCGGGGTCCTACAATGAGCAGTTCTTC
TRBJ1-1 TRBV7-8 NA NA CASSLGGRTTNTEAFF TGTGCCAGCAGCTTAGGGGGTCGGACCACGAACACTGAAGCTTTCTTT
TRBJ2-7 TRBV7-2 NA NA CASSVTGSSYEQYF TGTGCCAGCAGCGTTACAGGGAGCTCCTACGAGCAGTACTTC
TRBJ2-5 TRBV5-1 TRBD2 NA CASSPGLAGETQYF TGCGCCAGCAGCCCGGGACTAGCTGGCGAGACCCAGTACTTC
TRBJ1-5 TRBV23-1 NA NA CASSQRVQPQHF TGCGCCAGCAGTCAAAGGGTCCAGCCCCAGCATTTT
TRBJ2-5 TRBV12-5 NA NA CASGLGKGWTQYF TGTGCTAGTGGTTTGGGGAAAGGGTGGACCCAGTACTTC
TRBJ2-1 TRBV5-6 NA NA CASSLGGEQFF TGTGCCAGCAGCTTGGGAGGTGAGCAGTTCTTC
TRBJ2-5 TRBV2 NA NA CASRVGPLGETQYF TGTGCCAGCAGGGTCGGCCCCCTCGGAGAGACCCAGTACTTC
TRBJ1-2 TRBV28 NA once CASSPDTGRGPNYGYTF TGTGCCAGCAGTCCCGATACGGGCAGGGGCCCAAACTATGGCTACACCTTC
TRBJ1-1 TRBV6-1 TRBD1 once CASSVEDRFAEAFF TGTGCCAGCAGTGTGGAGGACAGGTTTGCTGAAGCTTTCTTT
TRBJ2-5 TRBV5-1 TRBD1 NA CASSFTGTGYQETQYF TGCGCCAGCAGCTTTACCGGGACAGGTTATCAAGAGACCCAGTACTTC
TRBJ2-2 TRBV2 NA NA CASGTNTGELFF TGTGCCAGCGGAACTAACACCGGGGAGCTGTTTTTT
TRBJ1-2 TRBV5-6 TRBD1 NA CASSSTLGQGFGYTF TGTGCCAGCAGCTCCACGTTGGGACAGGGCTTTGGCTACACCTTC
TRBJ2-7 TRBV9 TRBD1 NA CASSPGTGSYEQYF TGTGCCAGCAGCCCGGGGACAGGGTCCTACGAGCAGTACTTC
TRBJ2-2 TRBV30 TRBD1 NA CAWGTGGTGELFF TGTGCCTGGGGGACAGGGGGGACCGGGGAGCTGTTTTTT
TRBJ2-4 TRBV5-8 NA NA CASSLRGGLAKNIQYF TGTGCCAGCAGTCTGAGGGGGGGACTAGCCAAAAACATTCAGTACTTC